Below, 30 T cell receptor beta chains from the same sample are listed, as sequenced in a study of beta chain features in type 1 diabetes. Antigen specificity for these receptors is unknown. Of the isolated RNA, all was reverse transcribed, and so the sequenced material was expressed TCRB transcripts. Data came from immunoSEQ multiplex PCR; TCRdb stores just in-frame clones and leaves some out. The sample shows more than 250,000 clones, just over 20% of them seen only once. General study findings and limits: Moderately but significantly shorter TCRB CDR3s were found in Type 1 diabetes patients in all four CD4+ subsets.

The sequenced sample was naive CD4+ T cells from blood. These receptors came from a woman in her thirties or forties with type 1 diabetes.

This clone was observed a handful of times. The CDR3 loop is CASSPPENTGELFF. The CDR3 nucleotides are TGCGCCAGCAGCCCCCCAGAGAACACCGGGGAGCTGTTTTTT. This chain links TRBV5-1 with TRBJ2-2; D unresolved. Germline CDR1 SGHRS, CDR2 YFSETQ. V lost 4 bases and J 1 base, leaving 8 bases between the germline ends. The CDR3 is 14 residues long.

This chain joins TRBV19 and TRBJ2-7, with TRBD1 identical over 9 bases. This CDR3 is built from 14 residues. J lost 3 bases, V lost 5 bases, and 5 bases had no gene match. The germline CDR1 and CDR2 sequences are LNHDA and SQIVND (reference sequence). CDR3 region: CASSVQGADYEQYF. As DNA, the CDR3 is TGTGCCAGTAGTGTACAGGGGGCGGACTACGAGCAGTACTTC.

V is TRBV2 and J is TRBJ2-5; no clear D. Germline V gene sequence: CDR1 SNHLY, CDR2 FYNNEI. The V and J ends lost 8 bases and 5 bases respectively, with 6 bases between them. The CDR3 is 10 residues long. The CDR3 protein is CASFRETQYF. CDR3 coding DNA: TGTGCCAGCTTCCGGGAGACCCAGTACTTC.

The V call is TRBV5-1, the J call TRBJ2-7; 9 bases match TRBD1. This CDR3 contains 15 residues. Trimming removed 0 bases from V and 4 bases from J; junction bases left unmatched: 5. Germline V gene sequence: CDR1 SGHRS, CDR2 YFSETQ. CDR3 nucleotide sequence: TGCGCCAGCAGCTTGGAGGGACAGGGTTTTTACGAGCAGTACTTC. It codes for CASSLEGQGFYEQYF.

This clone was seen once. The V call is TRBV5-4, the J call TRBJ1-2, with TRBD1 matching 11 bases. In germline, CDR1 is SGHNT, CDR2 YYREEE (reference sequence). The V segment lost 3 bases and the J segment 1 base; nucleotides outside the gene matches: 5. This CDR3 is built from 16 residues. The CDR3 region is CASSYGQGADNYGYTF. CDR3 coding DNA: TGTGCCAGCAGCTATGGACAGGGGGCAGATAACTATGGCTACACCTTC.

The genes are TRBV9 and TRBJ2-7; D is ambiguous. V gave up 1 base and J gave up 0 bases, with 8 bases separating them. This CDR3 has 14 residues. CDR1 and CDR2 from the germline V gene are SGDLS and YYNGEE. The CDR3 DNA is TGTGCCAGCAGCGTAATCGCAGACTCCTACGAGCAGTACTTC. This sequence encodes CASSVIADSYEQYF.

This chain joins TRBV28 and TRBJ2-1; D not resolved. Germline V lookup: CDR1 MDHEN, CDR2 SYDVKM. This CDR3 has 12 amino acids. V was pared by 2 bases and J by 6 bases, with 5 bases between. The CDR3 region has the DNA TGTGCCAGCAGTTTAACTCCCAATGAGCAGTTCTTC. Its translation is CASSLTPNEQFF.

A few counts support this clone. This rearrangement joins TRBV19 to TRBJ1-1; D is unresolved. The length of the CDR3 is 15 residues. The V end lost 5 bases, the J end lost 2 bases, and 15 bases lay between the germline ends. The germline V gene has CDR1 LNHDA and CDR2 SQIVND (reference sequence). This CDR3 reads CASSPVSVPNTEAFF. The CDR3 DNA is TGTGCCAGTAGTCCGGTTAGCGTGCCCAACACTGAAGCTTTCTTT.

This clone was detected only a few times. The gene calls are TRBV11-2 and TRBJ1-3; D gene ambiguous. Germline V gene lookup returns CDR1 SGHAT and CDR2 FQNNGV. The CDR3 has 13 amino acids. Trimming pared 3 bases from V and 0 bases from J, leaving 3 bases between. The CDR3 region is CASSLSSGNTIYF. CDR3 coding DNA: TGTGCCAGCAGCTTGAGCTCTGGAAACACCATATATTTT.

This clone occurred a few times. CDR3 amino acids: CASSQELWGRGNIDVLTF. CDR3 sequence (DNA): TGCGCCAGCAGCCAAGAACTCTGGGGCAGGGGAAATATTGACGTCCTGACTTTC. The V call is TRBV4-1, the J call TRBJ2-6; TRBD1 is a possible D gene (6 bases). The germline V gene encodes CDR1 MGHRA and CDR2 YSYEKL. V lost 0 bases and J lost 11, with 23 bases in between. The CDR3 has 18 residues.

Of note for this clone: Different DNA sequences within this sample yield the same CDR3. The rearrangement links TRBV30 to TRBJ1-1; D is uncertain. The V gene's germline CDR1 is GTSNPN and CDR2 SVGIG (reference sequence). CDR3 size: 13 residues. V was trimmed by 0 bases and J by 0 bases, leaving 5 bases between them. The DNA of the CDR3 is TGTGCCTGGAGTGTATCCTTGAACACTGAAGCTTTCTTT. Translating gives CAWSVSLNTEAFF.

This clone showed up just a few times. The V call is TRBV29-1, the J call TRBJ1-5; a possible D gene is TRBD1 (6 bases). This CDR3 is built from 14 residues. Germline V gives CDR1 SQVTM, CDR2 ANQGSEA. CDR3 DNA sequence: TGCAGTCCGGTGGCGGGGGGCTACTTTCGGCCCCAGCATTTT. Translation gives CSPVAGGYFRPQHF.

This chain uses TRBV19 with TRBJ2-7; D may be TRBD2 (6 bases). The germline gives CDR1 LNHDA, CDR2 SQIVND (reference sequence). The CDR3 is made up of 14 amino acids. The V end was cut by 5 bases, the J end by 2 bases, with 13 bases between. The CDR3 reads CASSPRREAYEQYF. In nucleotides, the CDR3 is TGTGCCAGTAGTCCTCGGAGGGAAGCCTACGAGCAGTACTTC.

In its sample, this clone was seen a few times. V gene TRBV28 combines with J gene TRBJ1-2; 8 bases match TRBD1. CDR3 length: 14 residues. Germline V lookup: CDR1 MDHEN, CDR2 SYDVKM. The trim removed 4 bases at V and 4 bases at J, leaving 5 bases unmatched. The CDR3: CASSSQGALYGYTF. DNA for the CDR3: TGTGCCAGCAGTTCCCAGGGGGCGCTCTATGGCTACACCTTC.

The chain recombines TRBV7-3 with TRBJ2-7, with D perhaps TRBD2 (5 bases). This CDR3 is 14 amino acids long. V was trimmed by 5 bases and J by 0 bases, leaving 11 bases between them. In germline, CDR1 is SGHTA, CDR2 FQGTGA. Here the CDR3 reads CASSPSGVSYEQYF. The CDR3 bases are TGTGCCAGCAGCCCGAGCGGTGTCTCCTACGAGCAGTACTTC.

This sequence joins TRBV9 and TRBJ2-3; D gene unclear. This CDR3 spans 15 amino acids. The germline CDR1 and CDR2 sequences are SGDLS and YYNGEE. Trimming stripped 0 bases from V and 0 bases from J, with 8 bases between. The CDR3 region has the DNA TGTGCCAGCAGCGTAGGCGATACCAGCACAGATACGCAGTATTTT. Residues: CASSVGDTSTDTQYF.

This clone was seen a few times. V and J are TRBV7-3 and TRBJ2-2; D is perhaps TRBD1 (6 bases). The V and J ends lost 5 bases and 4 bases respectively, with 11 bases between them. CDR3 length equals 14 residues. CDR1 is SGHTA, CDR2 FQGTGA, per germline. CDR3 nucleotide sequence: TGTGCCAGCAGCCCCGGGACATCCACCGGGGAGCTGTTTTTT. Translated, it gives CASSPGTSTGELFF. The full variable domain, with the rest looked up from reference TRBV7-3 and TRBJ2-2, is GAGVSQTPSNKVTEKGKYVELRCDPISGHTALYWYRQSLGQGPEFLIYFQGTGAADDSGLPNDRFFAVRPEGSVSTLKIQRTERGDSAVYLCASSPGTSTGELFFGEGSRLTVL.

The genes are TRBV6-1 and TRBJ1-4; D is ambiguous. Trimming took off 3 bases at V and 8 bases at J, with 4 bases between the two ends. There are 11 residues in the CDR3. Germline loops: CDR1 MNHNS, CDR2 SASEGT. The CDR3 sequence: CASSEREKLFF. CDR3 sequence (DNA): TGTGCCAGCAGTGAGAGAGAAAAACTGTTTTTT.

The chain uses TRBV9 and TRBJ1-6; D not resolved. CDR1 and CDR2 from the germline V gene are SGDLS and YYNGEE. The CDR3 extends over 16 amino acids. Between the trimmed V and J ends, which lost 3 bases and 2 bases, there was a span of 12 bases. CDR3 DNA sequence: TGTGCCAGCAGCGCCAGCGAGAAGGCCTATAATTCACCCCTCCACTTT. Translating gives CASSASEKAYNSPLHF. Drawing the rest from reference TRBV9 and TRBJ1-6, the complete variable domain is DSGVTQTPKHLITATGQRVTLRCSPRSGDLSVYWYQQSLDQGLQFLIQYYNGEERAKGNILERFSAQQFPDLHSELNLSSLELGDSALYFCASSASEKAYNSPLHFGNGTRLTVT.

On this clone itself: One end of the junction varies from germline; a read error may be responsible. The V gene is TRBV2, the J gene TRBJ1-6; D is perhaps TRBD1 (6 bases). The CDR3 length is 15 residues. Germline assignment: CDR1 SNHLY and CDR2 FYNNEI. The CDR3 sequence: CASSDLQGYSSPLHF. The CDR3 nucleotides are TGTGCCAGCAGTGATTTACAGGGCTATAGTTCACCCCTCCACTTT.

This clone was picked up a small number of times. The gene calls are TRBV18 and TRBJ2-1; the match to TRBD2 covers 8 bases. CDR1 and CDR2 from the germline V gene are KGHSH and LQKENI. The CDR3 contains 15 residues. J gave up 6 bases and V 4 bases, and 8 bases lay outside the gene matches. The CDR3 reads CASSQSGRTFNEQFF. The CDR3 coding sequence is TGTGCCAGCTCACAAAGCGGGAGAACGTTCAATGAGCAGTTCTTC.

This clone has just a few counts. The chain combines TRBV30 with TRBJ2-7; D perhaps matches TRBD2 (7 bases). This CDR3 is built from 13 residues. The germline V gene encodes CDR1 GTSNPN and CDR2 SVGIG (reference sequence). The V end was cut by 7 bases, the J end by 6 bases, with 19 bases between. The CDR3 sequence is CASTAGGPAEQYF. The DNA for the CDR3 is TGTGCCTCCACGGCCGGGGGGCCGGCCGAGCAGTACTTC. The whole variable domain, remainder taken from reference TRBV30 and TRBJ2-7, is SQTIHQWPATLVQPVGSPLSLECTVEGTSNPNLYWYRQAAGRGLQLLFYSVGIGQISSEVPQNLSASRPQDRQFILSSKKLLLSDSGFYLCASTAGGPAEQYFGPGTRLTVT.

The J gene is TRBJ2-4, the V gene TRBV28, with D possibly matching TRBD1 (5 bases). The germline gives CDR1 MDHEN, CDR2 SYDVKM. V lost 6 bases and J 0 bases, leaving 15 bases between the germline ends. The CDR3 is made up of 16 amino acids. The CDR3 spells CASSPDSSLAKNIQYF. The CDR3 bases are TGTGCCAGCAGCCCTGACAGCTCCTTAGCCAAAAACATTCAGTACTTC.

V gene TRBV5-5 combines with J gene TRBJ2-7, with D unresolved. Germline CDR1 reads SGHKS; CDR2 reads YYEKEE (reference sequence). V lost 7 bases to trimming and J lost 7 bases, with 15 bases between them. The CDR3 has 12 residues. The CDR3 DNA follows: TGTGCCAGCGCGCAGGCACATGGGGAGCAGTACTTC. Translated, it gives CASAQAHGEQYF.

In the case of this clone: The junction differs from germline at one of its ends, possibly a read error. The CDR3 coding sequence is TGTGCCTGGAGTGTACGGGACAACACCGGGGAACTGTTTTTT. Translated: CAWSVRDNTGELFF. The V call is TRBV30, the J call TRBJ2-2; perhaps TRBD1 as D (6 bases). Germline values: CDR1 GTSNPN, CDR2 SVGIG (reference sequence). CDR3 size: 14 residues.

This clone turned up a few times. This chain links TRBV4-2 with TRBJ1-5, with a possible D match to TRBD1 (5 bases). V was cut by 1 base and J by 1 base, with 11 bases left in between. Germline CDR1 and CDR2: LGHNA and YNFKEQ. This CDR3 has 16 amino acids. CDR3: CASSQAGLTSNQPQHF. DNA for the CDR3: TGTGCCAGCAGCCAAGCGGGACTCACCAGCAATCAGCCCCAGCATTTT.

This clone was recorded a few times. The chain carries TRBV5-6 and TRBJ1-2, with 10 bases aligning to TRBD1. Per the germline V gene, CDR1 is SGHDT and CDR2 is YYEEEE. This CDR3 is 14 amino acids long. J gave up 6 bases and V 0 bases, and 2 bases lay outside the gene matches. This chain's CDR3 is CASSLGDRGHGYTF. CDR3 bases: TGTGCCAGCAGCTTGGGCGACAGGGGGCATGGCTACACCTTC.

This chain links TRBV7-9 with TRBJ2-3; D is unresolved. This CDR3 spans 12 amino acids. The V and J ends lost 5 bases and 5 bases respectively, with 8 bases between them. The germline V gene has CDR1 SEHNR and CDR2 FQNEAQ (reference sequence). The CDR3 DNA sequence: TGTGCCAGCAGCCCAACAGAAGATACGCAGTATTTT. As protein: CASSPTEDTQYF. The full variable domain, completed using reference TRBV7-9 and TRBJ2-3, is DTGVSQNPRHKITKRGQNVTFRCDPISEHNRLYWYRQTLGQGPEFLTYFQNEAQLEKSRLLSDRFSAERPKGSFSTLEIQRTEQGDSAMYLCASSPTEDTQYFGPGTRLTVL.

The CDR3 spells CASSVVTSLGEQFF. DNA of the CDR3: TGTGCCAGCTCAGTGGTGACTAGCCTGGGTGAGCAGTTCTTC. The chain couples TRBV6-6 to TRBJ2-1, with 7 bases identical to TRBD2. CDR3 length: 14 residues. Germline V lookup: CDR1 MNHNY, CDR2 SVGAGI (reference sequence). The J segment lost 9 bases and the V segment lost 8 bases, leaving 13 bases of the junction unmatched.

The V and J genes are TRBV10-3 and TRBJ1-2; D gene uncertain. Germline V CDR1 and CDR2: ENHRY, SYGVKD. V lost 6 bases, J lost 3 bases, and 14 bases lay in between. This CDR3 contains 14 residues. The CDR3: CAISPGIQDYGYTF. DNA of the CDR3: TGTGCCATCAGCCCCGGGATTCAGGACTATGGCTACACCTTC.